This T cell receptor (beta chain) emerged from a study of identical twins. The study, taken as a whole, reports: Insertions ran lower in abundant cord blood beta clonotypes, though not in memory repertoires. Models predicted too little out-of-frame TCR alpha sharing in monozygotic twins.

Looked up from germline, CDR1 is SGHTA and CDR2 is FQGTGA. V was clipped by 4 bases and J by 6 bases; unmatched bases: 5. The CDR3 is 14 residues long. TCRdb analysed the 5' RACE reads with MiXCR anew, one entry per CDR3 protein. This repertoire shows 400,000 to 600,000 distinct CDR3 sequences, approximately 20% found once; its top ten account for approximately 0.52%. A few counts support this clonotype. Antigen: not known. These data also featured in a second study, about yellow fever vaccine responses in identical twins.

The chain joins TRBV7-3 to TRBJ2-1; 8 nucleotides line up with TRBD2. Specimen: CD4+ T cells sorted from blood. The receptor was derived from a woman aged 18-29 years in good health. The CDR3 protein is CASSSSGTSNEQFF. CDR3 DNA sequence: TGTGCCAGCAGCTCCAGCGGGACTAGCAATGAGCAGTTCTTC.